The 8 T cell receptor beta chains below were found in one sample sequenced in a study of STAT3 mutations in large granular lymphocyte leukemia. Overall study results and limits: In T-cell large granular lymphocyte leukemia, about half of patients showed multiple immunodominant subclonotypes.

No antigen is known for these receptors. Using immunoSEQ multiplex PCR, the repertoire was profiled, and TCRdb retains in-frame clones only, with some absent. Of 40,000 to 50,000 clones detected, 80% to 90% appear once; the ten largest clones hold less than 0.55%. Sequences were obtained from PBMCs. The source of these receptors is a human donor with T large granular lymphocyte leukemia. Some clones in this sample may be carry-over from other donors' samples.

This chain uses TRBV5-8 with TRBJ2-3; D tentatively reads TRBD1 or TRBD2 (5 bases each). Trimming shortened V by 4 bases and J by 0 bases, and 15 bases separated the two germline ends. CDR1 and CDR2 from the germline V gene are SGHTS and YDEGEE. The CDR3 is 16 amino acids. This CDR3 reads CASSPSGTTSTDTQYF. The CDR3 region has the DNA TGTGCCAGCAGCCCCTCCGGGACGACTAGCACAGATACGCAGTATTTT.

The chain uses TRBV7-2 and TRBJ2-2; the D gene is possibly TRBD2 (5 bases). The V gene lost 3 bases and the J gene lost 1 base, with 6 bases spanning the gap. This CDR3 region has 14 residues. Germline V gives CDR1 SGHTA, CDR2 FQGNSA. The CDR3 is CASSFAGNTGELFF. CDR3 in DNA: TGTGCCAGCAGCTTCGCGGGGAACACCGGGGAGCTGTTTTTT.

The chain recombines TRBV11-3 with TRBJ2-7, with D perhaps given as TRBD1 or TRBD2 (5 bases each). CDR3 length equals 13 residues. The germline V gene encodes CDR1 SGHNT and CDR2 YENEEA. V dropped 5 bases and J dropped 7 bases, with 15 bases sitting between them. CDR3 in amino acids: CASSTAWGGEQYF. The CDR3 DNA reads TGTGCCAGCAGCACCGCATGGGGCGGGGAGCAGTACTTC.

The rearrangement links TRBV30 to TRBJ2-4; 12 nucleotides agree with TRBD1. Trimming cost V 5 bases and J 2 bases; bases outside gene matches: 13. The CDR3 is 18 amino acids. CDR1 GTSNPN and CDR2 SVGIG come from the germline V gene (reference sequence). The CDR3 coding sequence is TGTGCCTGGGAAGGCCCGGGACAGGGGGCGATTACCAAAAACATTCAGTACTTC. The encoded protein is CAWEGPGQGAITKNIQYF.

CDR3 amino acids: CASSLEGYNQPQHF. In nucleotides, the CDR3 is TGTGCCAGCAGCTTAGAGGGGTACAATCAGCCCCAGCATTTT. The V and J genes are TRBV7-2 and TRBJ1-5, with D tentatively TRBD1 (5 bases). This CDR3 is 14 amino acids long. Germline V gene lookup returns CDR1 SGHTA and CDR2 FQGNSA. V lost 1 base and J lost 3, with 7 bases in between.

The chain is built from TRBV19 and TRBJ1-5; TRBD1 matches at 8 bases. J gave up 0 bases and V 4 bases, and 8 bases lay outside the gene matches. The CDR3 is 17 residues long. The germline gives CDR1 LNHDA, CDR2 SQIVND (reference sequence). This CDR3 reads CASSTRQGPYSNQPQHF. The CDR3 coding sequence is TGTGCCAGTAGTACCCGACAGGGGCCGTATAGCAATCAGCCCCAGCATTTT. The whole variable domain, remainder taken from reference TRBV19 and TRBJ1-5, is DGGITQSPKYLFRKEGQNVTLSCEQNLNHDAMYWYRQDPGQGLRLIYYSQIVNDFQKGDIAEGYSVSREKKESFPLTVTSAQKNPTAFYLCASSTRQGPYSNQPQHFGDGTRLSIL.

Note on this clone: Other DNA sequences in the same sample also yield this CDR3. V and J are TRBV4-1 and TRBJ1-1; D not certain. V gave up 6 bases and J gave up 3 bases, with 11 bases separating them. The CDR3 totals 13 residues. Germline CDR1 and CDR2: MGHRA and YSYEKL. The DNA for the CDR3 is TGCGCCAGCAGAAAGGACCGAGACACTGAAGCTTTCTTT. Its translation is CASRKDRDTEAFF.

On this clone: Other DNA sequences of this sample code for an identical CDR3. CDR3 coding DNA: TGCGCCAGCAGCTTAGGAGCTGCGAACACCGGGGAGCTGTTTTTT. This sequence encodes CASSLGAANTGELFF. The V call is TRBV5-1, the J call TRBJ2-2; D is undetermined. Trimming removed 2 bases from V and 0 bases from J, with 8 bases in between. The CDR3 is 15 amino acids. In germline, CDR1 is SGHRS, CDR2 YFSETQ.